This TCR beta chain is drawn from a study of blood T cell repertoires in COVID-19. Germline V gives CDR1 LNHDA, CDR2 SQIVND (reference sequence). After removal of 10 bases from V and 3 bases from J, the junction contained 12 bases not matched to a gene. The CDR3 runs 14 residues. The assay was immunoSEQ multiplex PCR, and TCRdb's table has in-frame clones only and misses some. Altogether tens of thousands of clones are present, about 90% being singletons, with the ten largest covering under 0.65%. This sequence originates from a man aged 50 to 59 with COVID-19, enrolled during active disease. The chain has TRBV19 and TRBJ2-7, with TRBD2 matching 7 bases. The specimen sequenced was peripheral blood. CDR3 DNA sequence: TGTGCCACCTCCCCTAGCGGTCTTCTCTACGAGCAGTACTTC. It is translated as CATSPSGLLYEQYF.